This entry describes one TCR beta chain. This entry is derived from a study of T cell responses to AZD1222 COVID-19 vaccine. Sequenced by immunoSEQ multiplex PCR; TCRdb stores in-frame clones only, minus some. The data hold about 170,000 clones, with 80% to 95% observed a single time. V lost 1 base and J lost 4, with 12 bases in between. Germline V gives CDR1 SQVTM, CDR2 ANQGSEA. CDR3 size: 14 residues. This clonotype was sampled from an adult in good health. The specimen was peripheral blood, collected on day 0 of AZD1222 vaccination. The rearrangement links TRBV29-1 to TRBJ2-3, with D perhaps TRBD2 (6 bases). In DNA form, the CDR3 reads TGCAGCGTTGAAGGGGCGGGGACGGCAGATACGCAGTATTTT. Translation gives CSVEGAGTADTQYF.